These T cell receptor beta chains were read from a single sample in a study of beta chain features in type 1 diabetes. Clones were read by immunoSEQ multiplex PCR, and TCRdb kept only the in-frame ones, dropping some. The data hold 640,000 or so clones, with 11% to 15% observed a single time. The sample taken for sequencing was naive CD4+ T cells from blood. Receptors originate from a man aged 18 to 30 with type 1 diabetes. Both conserved end residues are part of each CDR3. Fields, in order: CDR3 protein, CDR3 DNA, clone size, D gene, V gene, J gene. The D gene is left open where the match is weak. Clone size appears in some rows only: once, few, many, or a class for an expanded clone.

CDR3 protein: CAWSLGGYNEQFF
CDR3 DNA: TGTGCCTGGAGCCTGGGGGGCTACAATGAGCAGTTCTTC
clone size: few
D gene: .
V gene: TRBV30
J gene: TRBJ2-1

CDR3 protein: CASSYSIAGGETQYF
CDR3 DNA: TGTGCCAGCAGTTACTCGATAGCGGGAGGAGAGACCCAGTACTTC
clone size: .
D gene: TRBD2
V gene: TRBV6-6
J gene: TRBJ2-5

CDR3 protein: CSVAPSPHGGDEQFF
CDR3 DNA: TGCAGCGTTGCCCCCAGTCCCCACGGGGGGGATGAGCAGTTCTTC
clone size: few
D gene: TRBD2
V gene: TRBV29-1
J gene: TRBJ2-1

CDR3 protein: CASSGPSGANVLTF
CDR3 DNA: TGTGCCAGCTCGGGCCCCTCTGGGGCCAACGTCCTGACTTTC
clone size: few
D gene: .
V gene: TRBV2
J gene: TRBJ2-6

CDR3 protein: CASSFSRAGANVLTF
CDR3 DNA: TGTGCCAGCAGTTTCTCCAGGGCTGGGGCCAACGTCCTGACTTTC
clone size: few
D gene: .
V gene: TRBV6-5
J gene: TRBJ2-6

CDR3 protein: CAISVRQQAYEQYF
CDR3 DNA: TGTGCCATCAGTGTGAGGCAGCAGGCCTACGAGCAGTACTTC
clone size: few
D gene: .
V gene: TRBV10-3
J gene: TRBJ2-7

CDR3 protein: CASSGTSGRGYNEQFF
CDR3 DNA: TGTGCCAGCAGCGGGACTAGCGGGAGGGGTTACAATGAGCAGTTCTTC
clone size: .
D gene: TRBD2
V gene: TRBV9
J gene: TRBJ2-1

CDR3 protein: CADSAGRRNIQYF
CDR3 DNA: TGTGCAGACTCGGCGGGCCGGAGGAACATTCAGTACTTC
clone size: few
D gene: .
V gene: TRBV7-6
J gene: TRBJ2-4

CDR3 protein: CASSFYTEAFF
CDR3 DNA: TGTGCCAGCAGCTTCTACACTGAAGCTTTCTTT
clone size: few
D gene: .
V gene: TRBV7-2
J gene: TRBJ1-1

CDR3 protein: CASSLANNYGYTF
CDR3 DNA: TGTGCCAGCAGTTTGGCTAATAACTATGGCTACACCTTC
clone size: few
D gene: .
V gene: TRBV27
J gene: TRBJ1-2

CDR3 protein: CSVEEYTEAFF
CDR3 DNA: TGCAGCGTTGAGGAGTACACTGAAGCTTTCTTT
clone size: .
D gene: .
V gene: TRBV29-1
J gene: TRBJ1-1

CDR3 protein: CASSGRDRGGGYTF
CDR3 DNA: TGTGCCAGCAGTGGGCGGGACAGGGGCGGAGGCTACACCTTC
clone size: few
D gene: TRBD1
V gene: TRBV6-5
J gene: TRBJ1-2

CDR3 protein: CASSQDRGRLQFF
CDR3 DNA: TGCGCCAGCAGCCAAGATCGGGGTCGGCTGCAGTTCTTC
clone size: .
D gene: .
V gene: TRBV4-3
J gene: TRBJ2-1

CDR3 protein: CASSLVGTGGNQPQHF
CDR3 DNA: TGTGCCAGCAGCTTAGTAGGGACAGGGGGGAATCAGCCCCAGCATTTT
clone size: .
D gene: TRBD1
V gene: TRBV7-2
J gene: TRBJ1-5

CDR3 protein: CASSHSGRGDQETQYF
CDR3 DNA: TGTGCCAGCAGCCACTCGGGGCGGGGGGACCAAGAGACCCAGTACTTC
clone size: .
D gene: TRBD2
V gene: TRBV9
J gene: TRBJ2-5

CDR3 protein: CASGRGTQYF
CDR3 DNA: TGTGCCAGCGGCCGGGGGACCCAGTACTTC
clone size: .
D gene: .
V gene: TRBV5-6
J gene: TRBJ2-5

CDR3 protein: CASSQEGKHRAESQPQHF
CDR3 DNA: TGCGCCAGCAGCCAAGAAGGGAAGCACCGAGCGGAGAGTCAGCCCCAGCATTTT
clone size: .
D gene: .
V gene: TRBV4-1
J gene: TRBJ1-5

CDR3 protein: CAGRTGNTEAFF
CDR3 DNA: TGTGCCGGAAGGACAGGGAACACTGAAGCTTTCTTT
clone size: once
D gene: TRBD1
V gene: TRBV2
J gene: TRBJ1-1

CDR3 protein: CASSLESSTNYGYTF
CDR3 DNA: TGTGCCAGCAGCTTAGAGTCCAGTACTAACTATGGCTACACCTTC
clone size: few
D gene: .
V gene: TRBV11-2
J gene: TRBJ1-2

CDR3 protein: CASSLYGVGAYGYTF
CDR3 DNA: TGTGCCAGCAGCTTGTATGGGGTGGGGGCCTATGGCTACACCTTC
clone size: .
D gene: .
V gene: TRBV5-4
J gene: TRBJ1-2

CDR3 protein: CAWSVGRLYGYTF
CDR3 DNA: TGTGCCTGGAGTGTCGGCAGACTCTATGGCTACACCTTC
clone size: few
D gene: .
V gene: TRBV30
J gene: TRBJ1-2

CDR3 protein: CASKLAGGETQYF
CDR3 DNA: TGTGCCAGCAAGTTAGCGGGAGGAGAGACCCAGTACTTC
clone size: few
D gene: TRBD2
V gene: TRBV25-1
J gene: TRBJ2-5

CDR3 protein: CASKGPAGEQFF
CDR3 DNA: TGTGCCAGCAAAGGACCTGCAGGGGAGCAGTTCTTC
clone size: .
D gene: .
V gene: TRBV2
J gene: TRBJ2-1

CDR3 protein: CASSVGIAGTQETQYF
CDR3 DNA: TGTGCCAGCAGCGTAGGGATAGCCGGGACACAAGAGACCCAGTACTTC
clone size: .
D gene: .
V gene: TRBV9
J gene: TRBJ2-5

CDR3 protein: CASSVRDSSGNTIYF
CDR3 DNA: TGTGCCAGCAGCGTCAGGGACAGCTCTGGAAACACCATATATTTT
clone size: once
D gene: TRBD1
V gene: TRBV9
J gene: TRBJ1-3

CDR3 protein: CASSLEGSSPQHF
CDR3 DNA: TGCGCCAGCAGCTTGGAAGGGAGTTCTCCCCAGCATTTT
clone size: few
D gene: .
V gene: TRBV5-1
J gene: TRBJ1-5

CDR3 protein: CASRYSRNTGELFF
CDR3 DNA: TGTGCCAGCAGGTACAGCCGGAACACCGGGGAGCTGTTTTTT
clone size: .
D gene: .
V gene: TRBV7-2
J gene: TRBJ2-2